This TCR beta chain appears in the sequencing data of a study of T cells in narcolepsy. Study details: Healthy controls were enrolled alongside patients with narcolepsy type 1 or type 2.

Only one count was recorded for this clone. What it recognizes is unknown. Trimming took 4 bases from V and 6 from J, leaving 10 bases between them. The CDR3 has 13 amino acids. CDR1 SGHDN and CDR2 FVKESK come from the germline V gene. Study results and limitations: Some memory CD4+ repertoires had no autoreactive clone sequences. Reportedly, autoreactive clonotypes were serially detected in patients' blood but not controls'. Autoreactive HCRT-specific and TRIB2-specific clonotypes were marked in same-patient CSF-versus-blood CD4+ comparisons.

This table comes from immunoSEQ multiplex PCR, and its TCRdb copy is limited to in-frame clones, with some not included. The profile shows around 15,000 clones, over 75% of them singletons. Material: memory (CD45RA-) CD4+ T cells from blood. The receptor comes from a human donor in good health. This chain links TRBV14 with TRBJ1-5; D is ambiguous. The CDR3 spells CASSPFSGQPQHF. In nucleotides, the CDR3 is TGTGCCAGCAGCCCTTTCTCTGGTCAGCCCCAGCATTTT.